This T cell receptor (beta chain) is from a study of blood T cells in healthy people across ages. Study background: The template switching approach captured approximately one barcoded beta molecule for every two T cells. Overall study findings and caveats: Observed TCR beta diversity per million T cells went down as age went up. This fall followed a roughly linear course with age.

A minimum of 7 million PBMCs was isolated per sample. Turning to this clonotype: Antigen specificity is unknown.

Primed by a sample-barcoded 5' primer and a J-beta primer mix, a second PCR proceeded for roughly 7 to 11 cycles. Every cDNA molecule bore a tag from a template-switch adaptor containing 12 random nucleotides. MiXCR was run by TCRdb on the 5' RACE reads, yielding one entry per CDR3 protein. The data hold hundreds of thousands of distinct CDR3 sequences, with approximately 52% observed a single time. Material: blood. The receptor's source is a woman of 80 years or more in good health.

As DNA, the CDR3 is TGTGCCAGCAGTGAGACAGACAGTGCCCCCTACAAGCAGTACTTC. Encoded protein: CASSETDSAPYKQYF. The chain couples TRBV6-1 to TRBJ2-4, with a tentative D call TRBD1 (5 bases). Germline-derived CDR1 and CDR2 are MNHNS and SASEGT. The ends were cut back, 3 bases at V and 13 bases at J, with 22 bases in the middle. The CDR3 loop spans 15 amino acids.